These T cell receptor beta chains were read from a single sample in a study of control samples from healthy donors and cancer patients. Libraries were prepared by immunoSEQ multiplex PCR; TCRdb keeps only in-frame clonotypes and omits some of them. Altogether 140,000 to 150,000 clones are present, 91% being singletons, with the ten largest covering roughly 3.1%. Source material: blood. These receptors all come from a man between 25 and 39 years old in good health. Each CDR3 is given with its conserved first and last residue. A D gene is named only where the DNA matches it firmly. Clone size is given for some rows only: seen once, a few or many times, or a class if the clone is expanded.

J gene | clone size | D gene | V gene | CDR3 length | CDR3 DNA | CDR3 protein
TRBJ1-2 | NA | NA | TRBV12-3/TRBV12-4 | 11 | TGTGCCAGCAGTTTTGTCAATGGCTACACCTTC | CASSFVNGYTF
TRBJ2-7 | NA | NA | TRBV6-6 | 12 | TGTGCCAGCAGTTACTCGATCTACGAGCAGTACTTC | CASSYSIYEQYF
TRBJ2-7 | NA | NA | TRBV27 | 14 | TGTGCCAGCAGTCCCCCACCTGACCCCTACGAGCAGTACTTC | CASSPPPDPYEQYF
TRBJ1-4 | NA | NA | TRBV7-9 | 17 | TGTGCCAGCGTCCTGTGGACAGCTCCCGCAACTAATGAAAAACTGTTTTTT | CASVLWTAPATNEKLFF
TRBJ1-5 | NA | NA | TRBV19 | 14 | TGTGCCAGTAGTATAGAGGCAAGGCTTCAGCCCCAGCATTTT | CASSIEARLQPQHF
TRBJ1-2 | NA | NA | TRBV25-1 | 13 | TGTGCCAGCAGTGAAGGTGATCTCTATGGCTACACCTTC | CASSEGDLYGYTF
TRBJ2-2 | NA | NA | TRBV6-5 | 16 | TGTGCCAGCAGTTACGCGACAGATCCAAACACCGGGGAGCTGTTTTTT | CASSYATDPNTGELFF
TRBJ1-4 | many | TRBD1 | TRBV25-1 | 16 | TGTGCCAGCAGTGAAGAGGGACAGGGGGCGGCTGAAAAACTGTTTTTT | CASSEEGQGAAEKLFF
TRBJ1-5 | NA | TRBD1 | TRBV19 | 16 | TGTGCCAGTAGTATACGGGGGACAGATAGCAATCAGCCCCAGCATTTT | CASSIRGTDSNQPQHF
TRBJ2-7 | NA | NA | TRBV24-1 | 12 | TGTGCCACCAGCGCTCTACGGGGGGAGCAGTACTTC | CATSALRGEQYF
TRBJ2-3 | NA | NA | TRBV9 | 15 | TGTGCCAGCAGCGTAGGGACCAGATTCACAGATACGCAGTATTTT | CASSVGTRFTDTQYF
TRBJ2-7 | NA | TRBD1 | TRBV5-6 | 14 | TGTGCCAGCAGCACTAGGACAGGGGCTAACGAGCAGTACTTC | CASSTRTGANEQYF
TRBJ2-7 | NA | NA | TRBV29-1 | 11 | TGCAGCGTTGAAGAGGTCTACGAGCAGTACTTC | CSVEEVYEQYF
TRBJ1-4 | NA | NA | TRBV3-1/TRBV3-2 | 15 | TGTGCCAGCAGCCAAGGTGGAAGATTTAATGAAAAACTGTTTTTT | CASSQGGRFNEKLFF
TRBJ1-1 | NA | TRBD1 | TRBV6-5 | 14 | TGTGCCAGCAGCCTGGACAGGGCGGACACTGAAGCTTTCTTT | CASSLDRADTEAFF